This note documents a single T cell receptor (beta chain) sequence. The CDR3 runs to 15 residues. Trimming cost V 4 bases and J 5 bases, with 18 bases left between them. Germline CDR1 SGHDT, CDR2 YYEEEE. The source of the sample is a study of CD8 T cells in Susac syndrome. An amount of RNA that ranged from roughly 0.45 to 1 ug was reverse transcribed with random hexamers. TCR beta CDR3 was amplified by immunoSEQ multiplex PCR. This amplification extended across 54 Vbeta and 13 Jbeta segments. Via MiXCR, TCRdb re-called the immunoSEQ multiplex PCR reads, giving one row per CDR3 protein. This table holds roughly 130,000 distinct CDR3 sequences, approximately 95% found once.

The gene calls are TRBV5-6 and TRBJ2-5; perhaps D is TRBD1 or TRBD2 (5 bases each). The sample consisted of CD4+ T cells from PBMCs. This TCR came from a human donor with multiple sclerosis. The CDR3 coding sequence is TGTGCCAGCAGCCCCGGGACGTCGCCTTGGGAGACCCAGTACTTC. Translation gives CASSPGTSPWETQYF.